Shown below are 24 T cell receptor beta chains from a single sample sequenced in a study of blood T cell repertoires in COVID-19. Assay: immunoSEQ multiplex PCR; the TCRdb copy retains only in-frame clones and omits some. Of over 200,000 clones listed, around 89% were seen once; the top ten hold about 2.5%. The sample was peripheral blood. The receptor source for this set is a man aged 30 to 39 with COVID-19, enrolled during active disease.

V is TRBV19 and J is TRBJ1-5; D possibly corresponds to TRBD1 (6 bases). V lost 8 bases and J 6 bases, leaving 11 bases between the germline ends. Germline V gene lookup returns CDR1 LNHDA and CDR2 SQIVND (reference sequence). This CDR3 spans 12 amino acids. CDR3 bases: TGTGCCAGTGGGACAAGGATTCAGCCCCAGCATTTT. As protein: CASGTRIQPQHF.

V usage is TRBV2 and J usage is TRBJ1-1, with 9 bases that match TRBD1. V lost 6 bases, J lost 0 bases, and 5 bases stayed unmatched. The CDR3 consists of 15 residues. Germline lookup yields CDR1 SNHLY and CDR2 FYNNEI. The CDR3 region is CASRETGGMNTEAFF. CDR3 coding DNA: TGTGCCAGCAGGGAGACAGGGGGGATGAACACTGAAGCTTTCTTT.

The gene calls are TRBV7-9 and TRBJ1-5; D perhaps matches TRBD1 (5 bases). The CDR3 runs to 15 residues. Germline CDR1 reads SEHNR; CDR2 reads FQNEAQ (reference sequence). Trimming pared 4 bases from V and 0 bases from J, leaving 10 bases between. The CDR3 reads CASSWGSNSNQPQHF. The CDR3 nucleotides read TGTGCCAGCAGCTGGGGCAGCAATAGCAATCAGCCCCAGCATTTT.

This clone was detected only once. The chain couples TRBV6-2 or TRBV6-3 to TRBJ2-1, with D possibly being TRBD2 (6 bases). The length of the CDR3 is 13 residues. Germline V gene data show CDR1 as MNHEY and CDR2 as SVGEGT. V lost 6 bases and J 8 bases, leaving 14 bases between the germline ends. The CDR3 loop reads CASSTTGGDEQFF. CDR3 DNA: TGTGCCAGCAGCACGACTGGCGGGGATGAGCAGTTCTTC.

This clone appeared a few times. The J gene is TRBJ2-2, the V gene TRBV7-8; a possible D gene is TRBD1 (6 bases). The CDR3 spans 15 residues. Germline V gives CDR1 SGHVS, CDR2 FQNEAQ. V was clipped by 1 base and J by 4 bases, with 10 bases between them. The CDR3 coding sequence is TGTGCCAGCAGCTTAGTGGGGGCGGTCACCGGGGAGCTGTTTTTT. Translating gives CASSLVGAVTGELFF. The variable domain in full, with the rest retrieved from reference TRBV7-8 and TRBJ2-2, is GAGVSQSPRYKVAKRGQDVALRCDPISGHVSLFWYQQALGQGPEFLTYFQNEAQLDKSGLPSDRFFAERPEGSVSTLKIQRTQQEDSAVYLCASSLVGAVTGELFFGEGSRLTVL.

The chain joins TRBV3-1 (or the pseudogene TRBV3-2) to TRBJ2-7; 9 nucleotides match TRBD2. The V gene end was trimmed by 0 bases and the J gene end by 0 bases; junction bases not matched to a gene: 3. Germline V lookup: CDR1 LGHDT, CDR2 YNNKEL (reference sequence). The CDR3 extends over 16 amino acids. The CDR3 spells CASSQEGSGSSYEQYF. The CDR3 nucleotides read TGTGCCAGCAGCCAAGAGGGTAGCGGGAGCTCCTACGAGCAGTACTTC.

Only one count was recorded for this clone. The V gene is TRBV5-1, the J gene TRBJ1-2; D not certain. The germline gives CDR1 SGHRS, CDR2 YFSETQ. This CDR3 region has 14 residues. The V and J ends lost 0 bases and 4 bases respectively, with 10 bases between them. The DNA for the CDR3 is TGCGCCAGCAGCTTGGAGAGTTGGGCCTATGGCTACACCTTC. Encoded protein: CASSLESWAYGYTF.

This sequence joins TRBV10-3 and TRBJ1-2; 7 bases match TRBD1. Trimming at V came to 0 bases and at J to 4 bases, leaving 5 bases not matched to a gene. CDR1 ENHRY and CDR2 SYGVKD come from the germline V gene. The CDR3 has 15 amino acids. The CDR3 DNA is TGTGCCATCAGTGAGTCGAGACAGGGTGGCTATGGCTACACCTTC. Translation gives CAISESRQGGYGYTF.

The J gene is TRBJ1-1, the V gene TRBV19; 9 nucleotides match TRBD1. Trimming cost V 4 bases and J 4 bases; bases outside gene matches: 4. In germline, CDR1 is LNHDA, CDR2 SQIVND (reference sequence). The CDR3 loop spans 14 amino acids. The CDR3 spells CASSTDRGGTEAFF. CDR3 in DNA: TGTGCCAGTAGTACCGACAGGGGGGGCACTGAAGCTTTCTTT.

The chain links TRBV28 to TRBJ2-3; 8 positions match TRBD1. CDR3 length: 13 residues. From germline, CDR1 is MDHEN and CDR2 SYDVKM. V dropped 6 bases and J dropped 4; count of bases not matched to a gene: 3. DNA for the CDR3: TGTGCCAGCAGGGGGACAGGTGCAGATACGCAGTATTTT. Translating gives CASRGTGADTQYF.

The chain joins TRBV7-8 to TRBJ2-7; no definite D call. CDR1 and CDR2 (germline): SGHVS, FQNEAQ. V lost 6 bases to trimming and J lost 6 bases, with 15 bases between them. This CDR3 comprises 13 residues. This chain's CDR3 is CASSRLGTGEQYF. The CDR3, as DNA: TGTGCCAGCAGTCGCCTTGGTACTGGCGAGCAGTACTTC.

V and J are TRBV12-3 or TRBV12-4 and TRBJ2-7; no clear D gene. The CDR3 length is 13 residues. The ends were cut back, 6 bases at V and 2 bases at J, with 11 bases in the middle. The CDR3 DNA reads TGTGCCAGCAGCTTCGGTAGTACCTACGAGCAGTACTTC. It encodes CASSFGSTYEQYF.

CDR3 nucleotide sequence: TGTGCCAGCAGTCTTACAGGGGGGGAGACCCAGTACTTC. Amino acids: CASSLTGGETQYF. The genes are TRBV7-2 and TRBJ2-5; 8 nucleotides line up with TRBD1. CDR1 is SGHTA and CDR2 is FQGNSA in the germline V gene. This CDR3 comprises 13 residues. V lost 6 bases and J lost 5; bases outside the gene matches: 5. Using reference TRBV7-2 and TRBJ2-5 for the parts outside the CDR3, the full variable domain is GAGVSQSPSNKVTEKGKDVELRCDPISGHTALYWYRQSLGQGLEFLIYFQGNSAPDKSGLPSDRFSAERTGGSVSTLTIQRTQQEDSAVYLCASSLTGGETQYFGPGTRLLVL.

This chain uses TRBV29-1 with TRBJ2-2; tentative D call: TRBD1 (6 bases). The germline gives CDR1 SQVTM, CDR2 ANQGSEA. Trimming took off 6 bases at V and 2 bases at J, with 10 bases between the two ends. The CDR3 runs 13 residues. The CDR3 sequence: CSVGQPNTGELFF. The CDR3 bases are TGCAGCGTCGGACAGCCTAACACCGGGGAGCTGTTTTTT.

The count of this clone is one. J is TRBJ2-1 and V is TRBV10-3, with 8 bases lining up with TRBD2. This CDR3 spans 16 amino acids. Trimming took 3 bases from V and 7 from J; bases not matched to a gene: 11. CDR1 and CDR2 (germline): ENHRY, SYGVKD. The CDR3 here is CAISELAAQFGNEQFF. The CDR3 nucleotides are TGTGCCATCAGTGAACTAGCGGCCCAATTCGGGAATGAGCAGTTCTTC.

The rearrangement joins TRBV24-1 to TRBJ1-3; D is uncertain. Deletions cut 6 bases from V and 2 bases from J, with 10 bases between. The CDR3 loop spans 14 amino acids. Germline-derived CDR1 and CDR2 are KGHDR and SFDVKD. The CDR3 here is CATSRAGPGNTIYF. In DNA, the CDR3 is TGTGCCACCAGTCGGGCGGGCCCTGGAAACACCATATATTTT.

As DNA, the CDR3 is TGTGCCAGCAGTAGACAGGGGACTGGCAATCAGCCCCAGCATTTT. Translation: CASSRQGTGNQPQHF. J is TRBJ1-5 and V is TRBV6-5; TRBD1 matches 8 bases. With 5 bases clipped from V and 2 bases from J, the junction kept 5 bases outside the gene matches. Germline CDR1 is MNHEY and CDR2 is SVGAGI. This CDR3 contains 15 residues.

The chain combines TRBV6-6 with TRBJ2-2, with 8 bases fitting TRBD2. The CDR3 consists of 15 residues. V gave up 6 bases and J gave up 1 base; unmatched junction bases: 4. Germline CDR1 reads MNHNY; CDR2 reads SVGAGI (reference sequence). In DNA, the CDR3 is TGTGCCAGCAGCTCGACTAGCGAGAACACCGGGGAGCTGTTTTTT. Protein: CASSSTSENTGELFF.

The J gene is TRBJ2-2, the V gene TRBV14, with D maybe TRBD2 (6 bases). This CDR3 has 15 residues. Germline CDR1 reads SGHDN; CDR2 reads FVKESK. V lost 3 bases and J lost 6, with 14 bases in between. The CDR3 DNA follows: TGTGCCAGCAGCCAGCGGTTTGCGGGACCCGGGGAGCTGTTTTTT. Translated: CASSQRFAGPGELFF.

The chain is built from TRBV5-1 and TRBJ2-1, with D possibly matching TRBD2 (6 bases). V was shortened by 2 bases and J by 8 bases, with 14 bases between the two germline ends. The CDR3 has 14 amino acids. Germline lookup yields CDR1 SGHRS and CDR2 YFSETQ. For the CDR3, the DNA is TGCGCCAGCAGCTTAGGGCAGGGAGGCGATGAGCAGTTCTTC. Its translation is CASSLGQGGDEQFF.

V gene TRBV28 combines with J gene TRBJ1-6; 8 nucleotides align to TRBD1. CDR1 and CDR2 (germline): MDHEN, SYDVKM. The V gene end was trimmed by 9 bases and the J gene end by 7 bases; junction bases not matched to a gene: 8. The CDR3 covers 14 residues. The CDR3 bases are TGTGCCAGTAGTCGGGACAGGCTGAATTCACCCCTCCACTTT. Its protein product is CASSRDRLNSPLHF. Complete variable domain (other parts from reference TRBV28 and TRBJ1-6): DVKVTQSSRYLVKRTGEKVFLECVQDMDHENMFWYRQDPGLGLRLIYFSYDVKMKEKGDIPEGYSVSREKKERFSLILESASTNQTSMYLCASSRDRLNSPLHFGNGTRLTVT.

This chain uses TRBV18 with TRBJ2-7, with D possibly TRBD2 on 6 matching bases. CDR3 size: 15 residues. The germline V and J ends were trimmed by 3 bases and 0 bases, with 12 bases remaining between them. Germline loops: CDR1 KGHSH, CDR2 LQKENI. CDR3 loop: CASSPGVGGSYEQYF. The CDR3 bases are TGTGCCAGCTCACCGGGAGTGGGGGGCTCCTACGAGCAGTACTTC.

The gene calls are TRBV4-3 and TRBJ1-1; D is perhaps TRBD1 (6 bases). This CDR3 region has 15 residues. V lost 0 bases and J 4 bases, leaving 12 bases between the germline ends. Germline values: CDR1 LGHNA, CDR2 YSLEER. Here the CDR3 reads CASSQDEGGGTEAFF. The CDR3 DNA reads TGCGCCAGCAGCCAAGATGAGGGGGGGGGCACTGAAGCTTTCTTT.

The chain employs TRBV7-3 and TRBJ2-7; 8 nucleotides agree with TRBD2. Germline values: CDR1 SGHTA, CDR2 FQGTGA. CDR3 length: 13 amino acids. V lost 5 bases to trimming and J lost 7 bases; unmatched junction nucleotides: 7. The DNA for the CDR3 is TGTGCCAGCAGCCGGACTAGCAGAGGTGAGCAGTACTTC. It specifies CASSRTSRGEQYF.